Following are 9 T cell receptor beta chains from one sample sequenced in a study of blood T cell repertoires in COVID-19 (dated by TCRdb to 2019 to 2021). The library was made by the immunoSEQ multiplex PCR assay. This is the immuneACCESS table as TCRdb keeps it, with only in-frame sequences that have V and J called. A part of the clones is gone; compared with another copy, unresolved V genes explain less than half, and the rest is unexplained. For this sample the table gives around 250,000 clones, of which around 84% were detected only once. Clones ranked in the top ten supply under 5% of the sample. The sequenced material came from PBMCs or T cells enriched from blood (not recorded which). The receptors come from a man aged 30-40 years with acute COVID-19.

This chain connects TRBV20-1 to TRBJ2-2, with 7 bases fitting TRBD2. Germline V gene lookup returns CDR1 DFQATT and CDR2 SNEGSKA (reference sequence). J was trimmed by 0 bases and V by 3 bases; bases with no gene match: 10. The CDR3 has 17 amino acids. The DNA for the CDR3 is TGCAGTGCTAGTATTCTGCGGGGGATCGCGAACACCGGGGAGCTGTTTTTT. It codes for CSASILRGIANTGELFF.

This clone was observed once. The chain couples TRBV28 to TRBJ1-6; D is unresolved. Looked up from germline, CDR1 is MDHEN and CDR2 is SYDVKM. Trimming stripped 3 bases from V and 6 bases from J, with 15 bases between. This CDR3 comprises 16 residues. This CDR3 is CASSFPHGGSNSPLHF. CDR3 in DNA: TGTGCCAGCAGTTTCCCGCATGGAGGGAGTAATTCACCCCTCCACTTT.

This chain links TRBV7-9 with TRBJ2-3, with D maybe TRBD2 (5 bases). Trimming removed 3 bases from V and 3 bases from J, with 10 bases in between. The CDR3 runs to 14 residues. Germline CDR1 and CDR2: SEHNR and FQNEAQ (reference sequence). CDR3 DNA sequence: TGTGCCAGCAGCTTTACCCGGGGTACAGATACGCAGTATTTT. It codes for CASSFTRGTDTQYF.

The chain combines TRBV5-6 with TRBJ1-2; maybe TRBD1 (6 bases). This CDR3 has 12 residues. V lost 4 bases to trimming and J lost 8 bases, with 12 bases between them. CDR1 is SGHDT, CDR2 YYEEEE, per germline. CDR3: CASSPEGTGYTF. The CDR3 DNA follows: TGTGCCAGCAGCCCCGAGGGGACAGGCTACACCTTC.

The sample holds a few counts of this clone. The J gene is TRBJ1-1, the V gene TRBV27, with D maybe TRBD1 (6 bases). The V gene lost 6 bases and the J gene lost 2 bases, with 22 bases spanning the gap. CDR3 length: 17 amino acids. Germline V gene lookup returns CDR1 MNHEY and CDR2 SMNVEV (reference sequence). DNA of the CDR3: TGTGCCAGCAGCCAAAGGACAGCTGCAATACAAAACACTGAAGCTTTCTTT. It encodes CASSQRTAAIQNTEAFF.

The chain's CDR3 is CASRETGKETQYF. CDR3 bases: TGTGCCAGCAGGGAGACAGGGAAAGAGACCCAGTACTTC. This rearrangement joins TRBV6-5 to TRBJ2-5; 7 nucleotides align to TRBD1. Per the germline V gene, CDR1 is MNHEY and CDR2 is SVGAGI. The junction had 4 bases not matched to a gene; V was cut back by 6 bases and J by 3 bases. The CDR3 extends over 13 amino acids.

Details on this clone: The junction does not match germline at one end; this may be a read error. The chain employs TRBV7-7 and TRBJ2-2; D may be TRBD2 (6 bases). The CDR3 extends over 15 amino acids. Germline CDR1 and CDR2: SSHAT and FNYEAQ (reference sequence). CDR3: CASSLGGTGTGELFF. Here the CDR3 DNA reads TGTGCTAGCAGCTTGGGCGGGACGGGGACCGGGGAGCTGTTTTTT.

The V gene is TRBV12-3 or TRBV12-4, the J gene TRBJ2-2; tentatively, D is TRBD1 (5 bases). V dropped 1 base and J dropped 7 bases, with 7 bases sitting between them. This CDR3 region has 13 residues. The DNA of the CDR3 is TGTGCCAGCAGTTTAGGTGGACACGGGGAGCTGTTTTTT. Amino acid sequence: CASSLGGHGELFF.

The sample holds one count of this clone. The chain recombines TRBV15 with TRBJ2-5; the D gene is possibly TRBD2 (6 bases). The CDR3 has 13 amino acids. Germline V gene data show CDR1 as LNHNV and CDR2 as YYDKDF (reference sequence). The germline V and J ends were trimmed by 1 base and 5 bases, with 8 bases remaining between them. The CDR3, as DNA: TGTGCCACCAGCAGAGTAGGGAGGGAGACCCAGTACTTC. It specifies CATSRVGRETQYF. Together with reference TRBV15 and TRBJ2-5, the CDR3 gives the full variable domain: DAMVIQNPRYQVTQFGKPVTLSCSQTLNHNVMYWYQQKSSQAPKLLFHYYDKDFNNEADTPDNFQSRRPNTSFCFLDIRSPGLGDTAMYLCATSRVGRETQYFGPGTRLLVL.